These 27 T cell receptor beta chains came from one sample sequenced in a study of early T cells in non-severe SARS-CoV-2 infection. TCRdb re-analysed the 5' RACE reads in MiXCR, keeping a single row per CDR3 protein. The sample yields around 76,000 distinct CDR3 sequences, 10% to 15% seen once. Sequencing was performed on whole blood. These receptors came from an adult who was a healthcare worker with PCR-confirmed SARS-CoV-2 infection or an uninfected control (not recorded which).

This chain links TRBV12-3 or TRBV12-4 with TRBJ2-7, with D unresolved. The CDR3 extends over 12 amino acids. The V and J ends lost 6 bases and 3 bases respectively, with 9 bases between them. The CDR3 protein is CASSSVLYEQYF. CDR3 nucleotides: TGTGCCAGCAGCTCGGTCCTCTACGAGCAGTACTTC.

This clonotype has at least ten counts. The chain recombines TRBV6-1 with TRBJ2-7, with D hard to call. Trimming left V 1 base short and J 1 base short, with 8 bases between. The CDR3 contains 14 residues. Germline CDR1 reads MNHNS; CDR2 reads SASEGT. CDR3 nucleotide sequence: TGTGCCAGCAGTGAAGGGGTTAGGTCCTACGAGCAGTACTTC. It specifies CASSEGVRSYEQYF.

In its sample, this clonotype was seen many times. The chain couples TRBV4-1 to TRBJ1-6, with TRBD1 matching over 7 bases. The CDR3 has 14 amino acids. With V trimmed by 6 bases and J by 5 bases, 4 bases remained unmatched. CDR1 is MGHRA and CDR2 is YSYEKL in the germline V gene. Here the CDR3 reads CASSVTGDNSPLHF. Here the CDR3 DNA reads TGCGCCAGCAGTGTCACAGGGGATAATTCACCCCTCCACTTT.

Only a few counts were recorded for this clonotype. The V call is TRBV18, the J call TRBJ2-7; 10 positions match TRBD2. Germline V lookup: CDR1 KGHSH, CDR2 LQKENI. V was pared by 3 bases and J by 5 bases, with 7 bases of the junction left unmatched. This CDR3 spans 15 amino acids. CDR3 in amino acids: CASSPILAGVHEQYF. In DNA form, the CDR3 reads TGTGCCAGCTCACCGATCCTAGCGGGAGTCCACGAGCAGTACTTC.

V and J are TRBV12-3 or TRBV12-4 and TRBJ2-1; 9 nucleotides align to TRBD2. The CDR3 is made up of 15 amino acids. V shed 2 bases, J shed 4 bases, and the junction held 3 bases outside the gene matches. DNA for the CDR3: TGTGCCAGCAGTTTATCTAGCGGGAATTACAATGAGCAGTTCTTC. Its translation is CASSLSSGNYNEQFF.

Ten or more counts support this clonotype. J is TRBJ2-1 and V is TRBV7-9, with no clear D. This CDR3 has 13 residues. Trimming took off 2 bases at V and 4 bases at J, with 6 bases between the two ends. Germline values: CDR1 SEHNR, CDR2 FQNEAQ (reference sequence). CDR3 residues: CASSLSTYNEQFF. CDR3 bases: TGTGCCAGCAGCTTAAGCACTTACAATGAGCAGTTCTTC.

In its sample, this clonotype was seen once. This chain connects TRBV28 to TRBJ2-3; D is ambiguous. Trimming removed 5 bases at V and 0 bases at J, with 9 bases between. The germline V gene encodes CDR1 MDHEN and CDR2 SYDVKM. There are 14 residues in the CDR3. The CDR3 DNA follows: TGTGCCAGCAGTCCCGGATCTAGCACAGATACGCAGTATTTT. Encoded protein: CASSPGSSTDTQYF.

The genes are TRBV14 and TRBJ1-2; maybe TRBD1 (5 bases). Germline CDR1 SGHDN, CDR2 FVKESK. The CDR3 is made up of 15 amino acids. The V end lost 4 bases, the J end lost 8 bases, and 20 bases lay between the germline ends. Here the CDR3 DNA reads TGTGCCAGCAGCCTCCGCCGAGACAGCACCCAGGGCTACACCTTC. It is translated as CASSLRRDSTQGYTF.

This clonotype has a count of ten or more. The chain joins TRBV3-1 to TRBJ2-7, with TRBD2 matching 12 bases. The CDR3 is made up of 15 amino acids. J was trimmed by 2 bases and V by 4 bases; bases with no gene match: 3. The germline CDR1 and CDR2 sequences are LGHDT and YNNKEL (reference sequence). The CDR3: CASSLGLAGTYEQYF. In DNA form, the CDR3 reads TGTGCCAGCAGCCTTGGACTAGCGGGAACCTACGAGCAGTACTTC.

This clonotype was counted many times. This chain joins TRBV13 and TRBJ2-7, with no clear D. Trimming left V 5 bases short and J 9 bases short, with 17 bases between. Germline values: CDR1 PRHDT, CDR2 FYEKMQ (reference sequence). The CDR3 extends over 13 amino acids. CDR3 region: CASSLSRRWGQYF. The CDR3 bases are TGTGCCAGCAGCCTTTCAAGGCGCTGGGGGCAGTACTTC. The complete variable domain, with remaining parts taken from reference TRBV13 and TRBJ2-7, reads AAGVIQSPRHLIKEKRETATLKCYPIPRHDTVYWYQQGPGQDPQFLISFYEKMQSDKGSIPDRFSAQQFSDYHSELNMSSLELGDSALYFCASSLSRRWGQYFGPGTRLTVT.

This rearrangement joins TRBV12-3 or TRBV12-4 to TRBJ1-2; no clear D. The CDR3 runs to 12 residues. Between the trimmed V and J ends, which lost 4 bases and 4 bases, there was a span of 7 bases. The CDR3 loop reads CASSSGVYGYTF. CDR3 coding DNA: TGTGCCAGCAGTTCGGGTGTCTATGGCTACACCTTC.

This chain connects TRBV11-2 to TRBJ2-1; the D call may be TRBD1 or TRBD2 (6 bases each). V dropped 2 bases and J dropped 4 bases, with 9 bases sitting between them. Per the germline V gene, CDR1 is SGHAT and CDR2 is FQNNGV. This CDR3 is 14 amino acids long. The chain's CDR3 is CASSLRGRYNEQFF. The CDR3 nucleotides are TGTGCCAGCAGCTTAAGGGGGAGGTACAATGAGCAGTTCTTC.

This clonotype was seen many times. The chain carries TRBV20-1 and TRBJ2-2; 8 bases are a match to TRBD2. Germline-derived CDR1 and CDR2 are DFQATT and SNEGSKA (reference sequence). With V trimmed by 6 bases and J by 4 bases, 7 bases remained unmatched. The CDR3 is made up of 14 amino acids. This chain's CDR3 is CSAGVAGITGELFF. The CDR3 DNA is TGCAGTGCAGGAGTAGCGGGAATCACCGGGGAGCTGTTTTTT.

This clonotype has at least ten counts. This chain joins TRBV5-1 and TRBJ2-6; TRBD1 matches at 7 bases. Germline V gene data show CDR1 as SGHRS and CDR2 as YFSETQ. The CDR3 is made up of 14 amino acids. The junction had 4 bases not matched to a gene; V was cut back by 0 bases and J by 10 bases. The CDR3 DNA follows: TGCGCCAGCAGCTTGGTCCCGGGACAGAACGTCCTGACTTTC. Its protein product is CASSLVPGQNVLTF.

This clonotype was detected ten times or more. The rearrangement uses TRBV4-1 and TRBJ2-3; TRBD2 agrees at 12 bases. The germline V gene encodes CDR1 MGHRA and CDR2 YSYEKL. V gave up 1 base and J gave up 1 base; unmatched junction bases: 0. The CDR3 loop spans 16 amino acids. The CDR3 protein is CASSQGLAGGTDTQYF. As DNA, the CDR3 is TGCGCCAGCAGCCAAGGACTAGCGGGAGGCACAGATACGCAGTATTTT.

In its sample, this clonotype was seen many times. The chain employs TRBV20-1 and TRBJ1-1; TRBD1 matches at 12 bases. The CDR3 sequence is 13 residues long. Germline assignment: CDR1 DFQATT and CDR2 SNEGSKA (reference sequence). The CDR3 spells CRGTGGLSTEAFF. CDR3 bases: TGCAGGGGGACAGGGGGCTTGAGCACTGAAGCTTTCTTT.

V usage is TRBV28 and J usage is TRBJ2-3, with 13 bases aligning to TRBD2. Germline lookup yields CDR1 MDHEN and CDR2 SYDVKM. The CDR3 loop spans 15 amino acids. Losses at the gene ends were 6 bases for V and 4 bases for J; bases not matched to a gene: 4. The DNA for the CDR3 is TGTGCCAGCAGGACTAGCGGGAGGAGGCCAGATACGCAGTATTTT. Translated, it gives CASRTSGRRPDTQYF.

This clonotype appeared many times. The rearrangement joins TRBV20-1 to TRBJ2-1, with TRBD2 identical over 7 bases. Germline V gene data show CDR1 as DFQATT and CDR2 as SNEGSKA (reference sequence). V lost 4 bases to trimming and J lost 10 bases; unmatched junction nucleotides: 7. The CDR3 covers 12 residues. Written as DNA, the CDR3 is TGCAGTGCTATTGCGGGAGCTAAAGAGCAGTTCTTC. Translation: CSAIAGAKEQFF.

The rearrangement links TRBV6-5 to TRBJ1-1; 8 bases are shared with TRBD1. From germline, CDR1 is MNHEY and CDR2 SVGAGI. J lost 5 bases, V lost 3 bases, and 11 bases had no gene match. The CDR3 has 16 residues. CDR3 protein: CASSYLQDRGFTEAFF. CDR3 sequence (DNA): TGTGCCAGCAGTTATTTACAAGACAGGGGATTTACTGAAGCTTTCTTT.

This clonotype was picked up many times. The DNA of the CDR3 is TGTGCCAGCAGCCCAAGGGGCAGGGAGGACACTGAAGCTTTCTTT. Translating gives CASSPRGREDTEAFF. The chain joins TRBV3-1 to TRBJ1-1; D possibly corresponds to TRBD1 (5 bases). The CDR3 runs to 15 residues. CDR1 is LGHDT, CDR2 YNNKEL, per germline (reference sequence). The V and J ends lost 4 bases and 3 bases respectively, with 15 bases between them.

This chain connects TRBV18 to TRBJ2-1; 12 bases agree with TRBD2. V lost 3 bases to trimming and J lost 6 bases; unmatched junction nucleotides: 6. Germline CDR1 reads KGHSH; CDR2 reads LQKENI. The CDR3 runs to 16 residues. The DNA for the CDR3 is TGTGCCAGCTCACCGATGACTAGCGGGAGACTCAATGAGCAGTTCTTC. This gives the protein CASSPMTSGRLNEQFF.

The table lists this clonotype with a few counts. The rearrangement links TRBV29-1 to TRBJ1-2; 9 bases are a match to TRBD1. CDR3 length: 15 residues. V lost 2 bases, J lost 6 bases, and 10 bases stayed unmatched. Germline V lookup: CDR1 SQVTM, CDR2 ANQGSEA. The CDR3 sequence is CSVERGQGRDNGYTF. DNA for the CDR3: TGCAGCGTTGAAAGGGGACAGGGAAGGGACAATGGCTACACCTTC.

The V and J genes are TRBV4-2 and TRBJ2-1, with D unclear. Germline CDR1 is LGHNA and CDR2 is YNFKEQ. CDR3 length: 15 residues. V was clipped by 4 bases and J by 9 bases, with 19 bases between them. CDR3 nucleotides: TGTGCCAGCAGCCTGCATAGAGATTCGGAAAGTGAGCAGTTCTTC. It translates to CASSLHRDSESEQFF.

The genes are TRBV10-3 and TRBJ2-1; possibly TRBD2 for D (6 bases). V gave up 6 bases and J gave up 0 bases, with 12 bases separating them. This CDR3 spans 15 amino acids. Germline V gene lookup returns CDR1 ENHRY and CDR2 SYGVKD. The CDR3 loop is CAISQAGSSYNEQFF. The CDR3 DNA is TGTGCCATCAGCCAAGCGGGTTCCTCCTACAATGAGCAGTTCTTC.

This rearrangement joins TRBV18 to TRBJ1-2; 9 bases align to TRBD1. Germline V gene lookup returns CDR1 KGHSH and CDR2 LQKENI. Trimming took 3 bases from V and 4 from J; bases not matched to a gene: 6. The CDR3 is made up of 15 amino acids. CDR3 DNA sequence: TGTGCCAGCTCACCCGGGACAGGGACATCCTATGGCTACACCTTC. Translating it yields CASSPGTGTSYGYTF.

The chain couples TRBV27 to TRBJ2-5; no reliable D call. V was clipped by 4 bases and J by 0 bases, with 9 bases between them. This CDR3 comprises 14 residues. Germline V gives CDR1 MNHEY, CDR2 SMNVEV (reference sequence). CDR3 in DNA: TGTGCCAGCAGTTCGAAGCACTACCAAGAGACCCAGTACTTC. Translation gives CASSSKHYQETQYF.

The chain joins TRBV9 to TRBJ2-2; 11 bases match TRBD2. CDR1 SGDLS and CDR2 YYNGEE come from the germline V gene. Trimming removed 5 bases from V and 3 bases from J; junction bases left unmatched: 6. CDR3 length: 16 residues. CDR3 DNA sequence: TGTGCCAGCAGTCTTAGCGGGAGGGCCGACACCGGGGAGCTGTTTTTT. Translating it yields CASSLSGRADTGELFF.